This T cell receptor beta chain stems from a study of CD8 T cells in ankylosing spondylitis. TCRdb reprocessed the 5' RACE reads with MiXCR, giving one entry per CDR3 protein. The profile covers 250,000 or so distinct CDR3 sequences, with about 24% appearing a single time and around 0.64% taken by the ten largest. Study-wide results and limits: Clones linked to disease were reported to show significant enrichment in matched ankylosing spondylitis synovial fluid.

CDR1 is SNHLY, CDR2 FYNNEI, per germline. The CDR3 sequence is 14 residues long. Trimming left V 7 bases short and J 3 bases short, with 16 bases between. This clonotype was detected once. Its target is not known. The material sequenced was blood, either unsorted or a sorted T cell fraction (not recorded which). The chain combines TRBV2 with TRBJ2-7; D may be TRBD1 (5 bases). The clonotype comes from a male donor with ankylosing spondylitis or in good health (not recorded which). Here the CDR3 reads CASKEQAIFYEQYF. For the CDR3, the DNA is TGTGCCAGCAAGGAACAGGCGATTTTCTACGAGCAGTACTTC.